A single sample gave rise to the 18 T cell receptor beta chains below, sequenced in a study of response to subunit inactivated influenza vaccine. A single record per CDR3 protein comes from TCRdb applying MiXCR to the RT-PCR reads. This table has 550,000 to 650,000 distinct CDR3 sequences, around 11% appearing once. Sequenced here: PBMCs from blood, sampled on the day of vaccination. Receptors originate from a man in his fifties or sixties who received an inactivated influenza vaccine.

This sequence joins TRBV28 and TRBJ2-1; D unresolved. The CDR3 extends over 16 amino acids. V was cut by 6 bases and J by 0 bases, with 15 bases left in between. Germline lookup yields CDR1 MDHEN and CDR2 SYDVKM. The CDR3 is CASRGIRLSSYNEQFF. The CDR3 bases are TGTGCCAGCAGGGGGATCAGATTAAGCTCCTACAATGAGCAGTTCTTC.

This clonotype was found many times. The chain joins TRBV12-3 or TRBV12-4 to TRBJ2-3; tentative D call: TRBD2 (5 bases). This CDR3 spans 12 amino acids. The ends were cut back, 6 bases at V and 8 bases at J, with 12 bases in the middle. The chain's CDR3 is CASSSGRGTQYF. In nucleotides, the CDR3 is TGTGCCAGCAGCTCTGGACGGGGTACGCAGTATTTT.

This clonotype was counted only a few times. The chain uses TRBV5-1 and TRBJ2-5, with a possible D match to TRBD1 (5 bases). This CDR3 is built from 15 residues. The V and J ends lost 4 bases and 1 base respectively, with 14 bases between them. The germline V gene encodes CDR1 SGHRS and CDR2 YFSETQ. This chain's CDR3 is CASSLDTGPQETQYF. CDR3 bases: TGCGCCAGCAGCCTAGATACAGGACCCCAAGAGACCCAGTACTTC.

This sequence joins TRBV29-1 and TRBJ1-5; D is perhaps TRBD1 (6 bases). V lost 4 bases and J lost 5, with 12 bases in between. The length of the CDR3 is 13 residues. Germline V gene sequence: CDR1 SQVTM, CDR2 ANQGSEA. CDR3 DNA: TGCAGCGTTGCGGACAGCGGGGATCAGCCCCAGCATTTT. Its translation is CSVADSGDQPQHF. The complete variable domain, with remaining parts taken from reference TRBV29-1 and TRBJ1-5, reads SAVISQKPSRDICQRGTSLTIQCQVDSQVTMMFWYRQQPGQSLTLIATANQGSEATYESGFVIDKFPISRPNLTFSTLTVSNMSPEDSSIYLCSVADSGDQPQHFGDGTRLSIL.

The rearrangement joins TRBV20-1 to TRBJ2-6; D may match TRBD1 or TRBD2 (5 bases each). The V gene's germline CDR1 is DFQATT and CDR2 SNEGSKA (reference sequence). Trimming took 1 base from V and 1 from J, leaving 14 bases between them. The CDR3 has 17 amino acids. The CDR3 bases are TGCAGTGCTAGAGGGGGGAGTATAGGTTCTGGGGCCAACGTCCTGACTTTC. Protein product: CSARGGSIGSGANVLTF.

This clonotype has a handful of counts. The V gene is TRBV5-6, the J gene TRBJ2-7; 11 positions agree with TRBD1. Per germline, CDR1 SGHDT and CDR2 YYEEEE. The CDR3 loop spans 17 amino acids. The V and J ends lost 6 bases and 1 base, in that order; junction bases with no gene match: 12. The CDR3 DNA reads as TGTGCCAGCACCTCTTCAAGGGGACAGGGGGTATCCTACGAGCAGTACTTC. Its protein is CASTSSRGQGVSYEQYF.

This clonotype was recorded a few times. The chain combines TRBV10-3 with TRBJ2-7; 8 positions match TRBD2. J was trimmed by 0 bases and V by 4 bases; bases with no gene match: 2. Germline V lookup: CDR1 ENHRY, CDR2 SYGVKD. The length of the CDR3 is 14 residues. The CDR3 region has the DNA TGTGCCATCAGTGCCAGCGGGAGCTCCTACGAGCAGTACTTC. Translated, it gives CAISASGSSYEQYF.

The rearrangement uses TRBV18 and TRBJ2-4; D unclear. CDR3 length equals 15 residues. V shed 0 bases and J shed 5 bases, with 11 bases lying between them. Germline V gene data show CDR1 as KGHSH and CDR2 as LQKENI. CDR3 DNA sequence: TGTGCCAGCTCACCACCGACGCTTGAACAAAACATTCAGTACTTC. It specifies CASSPPTLEQNIQYF.

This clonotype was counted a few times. The CDR3 protein is CASSQVGDKNIQYF. DNA for the CDR3: TGCGCCAGCAGCCAAGTGGGAGACAAAAACATTCAGTACTTC. The gene calls are TRBV4-3 and TRBJ2-4; a possible D gene is TRBD2 (5 bases). V lost 1 base and J 3 bases, leaving 7 bases between the germline ends. CDR3 size: 14 residues. CDR1 and CDR2 from the germline V gene are LGHNA and YSLEER.

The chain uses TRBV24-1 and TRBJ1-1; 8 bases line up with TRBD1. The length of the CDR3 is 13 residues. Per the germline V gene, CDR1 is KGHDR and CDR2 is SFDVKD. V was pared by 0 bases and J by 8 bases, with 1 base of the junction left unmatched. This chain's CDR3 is CATSDLGDREAFF. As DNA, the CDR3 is TGTGCCACCAGTGATTTGGGGGACAGGGAAGCTTTCTTT.

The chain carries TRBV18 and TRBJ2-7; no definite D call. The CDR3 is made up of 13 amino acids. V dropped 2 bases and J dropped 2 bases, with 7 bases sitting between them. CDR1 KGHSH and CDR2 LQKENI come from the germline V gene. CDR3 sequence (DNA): TGTGCCAGCTCACCAGACGGCACCTACGAGCAGTACTTC. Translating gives CASSPDGTYEQYF.

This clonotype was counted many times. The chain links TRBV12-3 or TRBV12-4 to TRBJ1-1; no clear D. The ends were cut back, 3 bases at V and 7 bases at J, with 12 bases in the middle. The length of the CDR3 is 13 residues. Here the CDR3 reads CASSFLGRSEAFF. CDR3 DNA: TGTGCCAGCAGTTTTCTCGGGCGCAGTGAAGCTTTCTTT.

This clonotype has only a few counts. The CDR3 nucleotides are TGTGCCACCAGCAGACCGACTCGACAGGGAACAGATACGCAGTATTTT. Its translation is CATSRPTRQGTDTQYF. V usage is TRBV15 and J usage is TRBJ2-3, with TRBD1 matching over 7 bases. Germline trimming cut 2 bases from V and 3 bases from J; bases unmatched to any gene: 8. The CDR3 sequence is 16 residues long. Germline values: CDR1 LNHNV, CDR2 YYDKDF (reference sequence).

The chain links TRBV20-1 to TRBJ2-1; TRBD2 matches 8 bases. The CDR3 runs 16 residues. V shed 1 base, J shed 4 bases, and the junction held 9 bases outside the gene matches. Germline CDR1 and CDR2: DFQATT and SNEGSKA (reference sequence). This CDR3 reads CSARVPGTRTYNEQFF. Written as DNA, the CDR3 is TGCAGTGCTAGAGTTCCCGGGACTAGGACTTACAATGAGCAGTTCTTC.

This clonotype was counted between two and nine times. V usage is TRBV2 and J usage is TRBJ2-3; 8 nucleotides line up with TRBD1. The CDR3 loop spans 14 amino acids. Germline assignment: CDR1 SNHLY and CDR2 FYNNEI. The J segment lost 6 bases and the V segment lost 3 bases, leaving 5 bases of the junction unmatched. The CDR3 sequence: CASSDRTGRDTQYF. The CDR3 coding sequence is TGTGCCAGCAGTGATAGGACAGGGCGGGATACGCAGTATTTT.

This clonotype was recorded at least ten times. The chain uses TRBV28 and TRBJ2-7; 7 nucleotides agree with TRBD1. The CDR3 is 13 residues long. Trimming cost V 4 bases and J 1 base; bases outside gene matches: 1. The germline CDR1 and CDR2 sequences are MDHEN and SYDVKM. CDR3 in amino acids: CASSWGQSYEQYF. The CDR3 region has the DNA TGTGCCAGCAGTTGGGGACAGTCCTACGAGCAGTACTTC.

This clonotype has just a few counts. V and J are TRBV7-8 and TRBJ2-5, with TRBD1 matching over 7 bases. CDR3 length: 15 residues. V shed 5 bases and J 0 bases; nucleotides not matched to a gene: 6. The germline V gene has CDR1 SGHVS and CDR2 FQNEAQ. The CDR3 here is CASSMQQGYQETQYF. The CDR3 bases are TGTGCCAGCAGCATGCAACAGGGGTACCAAGAGACCCAGTACTTC.

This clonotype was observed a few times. CDR3 DNA: TGTGCCAGCAGGTTCGCTCAAGGAAACACTGAAGCTTTCTTT. Protein sequence: CASRFAQGNTEAFF. The chain is built from TRBV7-2 and TRBJ1-1; no clear D gene. The CDR3 runs to 14 residues. Trimming stripped 6 bases from V and 2 bases from J, with 13 bases between. Germline V CDR1 and CDR2: SGHTA, FQGNSA.